This TCR beta chain was profiled in a study of shared clonotypes between healthy human individuals. Overall study results and limits: Sorted-subset sequencing was shown by rarefaction to be incomplete despite large depth. Exclusively blood specimens were collected; tissue repertoires likely differ.

Only CD45RO-negative cells positively selected for CCR7 counted as naive CD8 cells, so terminally differentiated effector memory CD45RA+ cells were excluded. The table came from immunoSEQ multiplex PCR; TCRdb's copy has only in-frame clones and leaves some out. This sample carries around 610,000 clones, around 96% of them seen once, and the ten largest clones take 0.11%. In germline, CDR1 is LGHNA, CDR2 YNFKEQ. V was clipped by 1 base and J by 2 bases, with 15 bases between them. The CDR3 runs 16 residues. Regarding this clone: What it binds is unknown.

The TCR was taken from a woman in her 30s in good health. The chain uses TRBV4-2 and TRBJ2-7, with D perhaps TRBD2 (5 bases). The sequenced sample consisted of naive CD8+ T cells sorted from blood. CDR3 coding DNA: TGTGCCAGCAGCCAAGTAGGTGGGAGCCCCGCCTACGAGCAGTACTTC. It is translated as CASSQVGGSPAYEQYF.